This T cell receptor beta chain came from a study of blood T cell repertoires in COVID-19. Turning to the study itself: PBMCs, B-cell-depleted T cells, or T cells were the source of the cDNA or gDNA that made up the material.

Sequencing was performed with immunoSEQ multiplex PCR; in TCRdb, only in-frame clones are kept and a portion is missing. The sample lists hundreds of thousands of clones, 80% to 90% seen once, with around 1.1% in the top ten. The CDR3 is made up of 15 amino acids. Per germline, CDR1 MDHEN and CDR2 SYDVKM. Unmatched junction bases numbered 5, after V lost 3 bases and J lost 0 bases. Participants, about 18 to 100 years old, spanned 24 US areas. Self-reported history from a screening survey and questionnaire set each donor's cohort. Sequencing was carried out using PBMCs or T cells enriched from blood (not recorded which). The origin of this receptor is a man aged 25-40 years who had recovered from COVID-19. The chain carries TRBV28 and TRBJ2-7; 7 nucleotides align to TRBD2. The CDR3 loop reads CASSFGGGNSYEQYF. The CDR3 coding sequence is TGTGCCAGCAGTTTTGGCGGGGGTAACTCCTACGAGCAGTACTTC.